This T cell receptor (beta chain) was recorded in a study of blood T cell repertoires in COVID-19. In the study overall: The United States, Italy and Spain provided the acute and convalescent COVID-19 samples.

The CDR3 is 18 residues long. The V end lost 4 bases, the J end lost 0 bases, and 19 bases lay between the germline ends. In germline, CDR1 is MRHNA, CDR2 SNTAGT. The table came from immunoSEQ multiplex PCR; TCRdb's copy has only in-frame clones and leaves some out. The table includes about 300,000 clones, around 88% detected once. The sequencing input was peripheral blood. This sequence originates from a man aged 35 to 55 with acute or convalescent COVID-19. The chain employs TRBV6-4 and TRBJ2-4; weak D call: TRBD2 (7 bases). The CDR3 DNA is TGTGCCAGCAGTGCATCTGCGGGGGCAAAAGGAGCCAAAAACATTCAGTACTTC. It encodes CASSASAGAKGAKNIQYF.